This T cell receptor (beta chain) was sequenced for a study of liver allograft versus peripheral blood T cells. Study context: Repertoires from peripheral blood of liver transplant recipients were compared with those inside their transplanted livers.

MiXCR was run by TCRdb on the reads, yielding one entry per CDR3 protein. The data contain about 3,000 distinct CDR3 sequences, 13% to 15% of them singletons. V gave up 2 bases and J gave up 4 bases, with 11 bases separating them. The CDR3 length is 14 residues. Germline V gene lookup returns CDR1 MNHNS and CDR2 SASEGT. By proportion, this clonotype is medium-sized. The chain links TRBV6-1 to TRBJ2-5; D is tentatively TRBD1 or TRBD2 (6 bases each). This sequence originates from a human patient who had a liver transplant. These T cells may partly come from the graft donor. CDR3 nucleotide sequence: TGTGCCAGCAGTGAACCGGGGGCCCTAGAGACCCAGTACTTC. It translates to CASSEPGALETQYF.